The table lists the clone carrying this T cell receptor (beta chain) with a count of one. The assay was immunoSEQ multiplex PCR, and TCRdb's table has in-frame clones only and misses some. The sample records about 120,000 clones, 85% to 90% being singletons. This specimen comes from a study of blood T cell repertoires in COVID-19. Background on the study: Some COVID-19 samples were acute and others convalescent; all came from the United States, Italy and Spain.

Per the germline V gene, CDR1 is LNHDA and CDR2 is SQIVND (reference sequence). The CDR3 contains 15 residues. With 5 bases removed from V and 2 bases from J, the gap between germline ends came to 13 bases. The gene calls are TRBV19 and TRBJ1-3; D gene uncertain. The source material was peripheral blood. This TCR was recovered from a man in his fifties or sixties with acute or convalescent COVID-19. The CDR3 reads CASSLVPGPGNTIYF. The CDR3 DNA reads TGTGCCAGTAGTCTCGTCCCTGGCCCTGGAAACACCATATATTTT.